One sample yielded the 9 T cell receptor beta chains listed below, sequenced in a study of cytotoxic CD8 clonotypes in ibrutinib-treated CLL. The data were produced by immunoSEQ multiplex PCR, yet TCRdb's version contains in-frame clones alone and is incomplete. This table holds some 70,000 clones, roughly 72% found once. Sequences were derived from PBMCs, sampled after 12 months of ibrutinib treatment. The receptors originated from a human donor with chronic lymphocytic leukemia.

The CDR3 sequence: CASGLAGPDTQYF. Here the CDR3 DNA reads TGTGCTAGTGGTTTGGCGGGCCCAGATACGCAGTATTTT. This sequence joins TRBV12-5 and TRBJ2-3; no clear D. The germline V gene encodes CDR1 LGHNT and CDR2 FRNRAP. The CDR3 totals 13 residues. The V gene lost 1 base and the J gene lost 4 bases, with 6 bases spanning the gap.

The chain employs TRBV25-1 and TRBJ2-5; 9 nucleotides line up with TRBD1. Trimming removed 4 bases from V and 4 bases from J; junction bases left unmatched: 10. Germline V lookup: CDR1 MGHDK, CDR2 SYGVNS. The CDR3 length is 16 residues. CDR3 protein: CASSANRGRVTETQYF. The CDR3 nucleotides read TGTGCCAGCAGTGCAAACAGGGGGCGAGTAACAGAGACCCAGTACTTC.

This clone was detected once. The V and J genes are TRBV10-1 and TRBJ1-5; D not certain. The CDR3 runs to 12 residues. Germline values: CDR1 WNHNN, CDR2 SYGVQD (reference sequence). Between the trimmed V and J ends, which lost 2 bases and 5 bases, there was a span of 4 bases. The CDR3 region has the DNA TGCGCCAGCAGTGAGGAACATCAGCCCCAGCATTTT. Amino acids: CASSEEHQPQHF.

The rearrangement uses TRBV6-5 and TRBJ1-2; 7 bases map to TRBD1. This CDR3 spans 13 amino acids. J was trimmed by 5 bases and V by 5 bases; bases with no gene match: 5. Germline values: CDR1 MNHEY, CDR2 SVGAGI. The CDR3 DNA reads as TGTGCCAGCAGTCGGGACAGAAGTTATGGCTACACCTTC. It is translated as CASSRDRSYGYTF.

J is TRBJ2-5 and V is TRBV12-2; TRBD2, as called in the table, went unchecked against the DNA. TRBV12-2 is given as a pseudogene. The CDR3 has 14 amino acids. The CDR3 here is CPTRARRYQETQYF. The CDR3 DNA sequence: TGTCCAACGAGGGCCAGGAGGTACCAAGAGACCCAGTACTTC.

The chain recombines TRBV28 with TRBJ2-2, with 8 bases aligning to TRBD1. The V gene end was trimmed by 2 bases and the J gene end by 6 bases; junction bases not matched to a gene: 5. The length of the CDR3 is 15 residues. Germline V gives CDR1 MDHEN, CDR2 SYDVKM. CDR3 sequence (DNA): TGTGCCAGCAGTTTAGGGCCAGGGGGCCCCGGGGAGCTGTTTTTT. Amino acid sequence: CASSLGPGGPGELFF.

The V call is TRBV6-1, the J call TRBJ1-1; 7 bases line up with TRBD1. CDR1 is MNHNS and CDR2 is SASEGT in the germline V gene. The CDR3 is 15 residues long. The J segment lost 4 bases and the V segment lost 2 bases, leaving 7 bases of the junction unmatched. The CDR3, as DNA: TGTGCCAGCAGTGAAAGACAGGGTGGCGGCACTGAAGCTTTCTTT. Translating it yields CASSERQGGGTEAFF.

The rearrangement uses TRBV6-5 and TRBJ1-4, with TRBD1 identical over 8 bases. V trimming: 2 bases; J trimming: 7 bases; junction bases outside the gene matches: 3. Germline CDR1 and CDR2: MNHEY and SVGAGI. The CDR3 contains 14 residues. The CDR3 here is CASSYGDRSEKLFF. The CDR3 DNA is TGTGCCAGCAGTTACGGGGACAGGAGTGAAAAACTGTTTTTT.

The chain joins TRBV19 to TRBJ2-6; D possibly corresponds to TRBD1 (6 bases). V dropped 1 base and J dropped 0 bases, with 13 bases sitting between them. The CDR3 covers 18 residues. Looked up from germline, CDR1 is LNHDA and CDR2 is SQIVND (reference sequence). CDR3 region: CASSIVAGASSGANVLTF. DNA for the CDR3: TGTGCCAGTAGTATAGTGGCAGGGGCTAGCTCTGGGGCCAACGTCCTGACTTTC. Supplemented by reference TRBV19 and TRBJ2-6, the full variable domain reads DGGITQSPKYLFRKEGQNVTLSCEQNLNHDAMYWYRQDPGQGLRLIYYSQIVNDFQKGDIAEGYSVSREKKESFPLTVTSAQKNPTAFYLCASSIVAGASSGANVLTFGAGSRLTVL.